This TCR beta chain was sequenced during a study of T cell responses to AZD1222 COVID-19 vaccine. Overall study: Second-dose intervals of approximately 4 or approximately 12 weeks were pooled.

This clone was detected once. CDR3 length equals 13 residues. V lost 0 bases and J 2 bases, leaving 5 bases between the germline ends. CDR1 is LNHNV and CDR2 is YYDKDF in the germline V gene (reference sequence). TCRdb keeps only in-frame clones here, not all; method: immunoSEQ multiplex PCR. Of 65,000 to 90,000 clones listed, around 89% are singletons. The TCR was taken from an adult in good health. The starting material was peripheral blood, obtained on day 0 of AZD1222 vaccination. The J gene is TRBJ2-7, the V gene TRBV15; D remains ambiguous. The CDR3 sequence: CATSRDRTYEQYF. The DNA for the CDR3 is TGTGCCACCAGCAGAGATCGCACCTACGAGCAGTACTTC.